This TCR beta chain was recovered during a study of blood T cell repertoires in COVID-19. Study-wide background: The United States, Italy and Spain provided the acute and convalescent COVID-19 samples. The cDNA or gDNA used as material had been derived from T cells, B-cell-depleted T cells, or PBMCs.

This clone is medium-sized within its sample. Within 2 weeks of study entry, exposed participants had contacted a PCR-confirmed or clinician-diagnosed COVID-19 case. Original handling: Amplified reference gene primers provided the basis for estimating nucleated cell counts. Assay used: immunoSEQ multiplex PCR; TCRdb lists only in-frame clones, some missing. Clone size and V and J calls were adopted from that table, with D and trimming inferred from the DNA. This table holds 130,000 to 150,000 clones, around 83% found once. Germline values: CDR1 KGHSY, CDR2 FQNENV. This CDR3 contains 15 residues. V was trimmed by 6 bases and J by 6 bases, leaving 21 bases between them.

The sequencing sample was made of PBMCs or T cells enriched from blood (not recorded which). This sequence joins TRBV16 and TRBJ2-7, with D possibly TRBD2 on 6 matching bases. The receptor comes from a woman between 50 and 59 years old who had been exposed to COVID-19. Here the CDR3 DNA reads TGTGCCAGCAGACAGTCGGGGGTCCCCCCCGGCGAGCAGTACTTC. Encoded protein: CASRQSGVPPGEQYF.